This entry concerns a single T cell receptor beta chain. What it binds is not known. The length of the CDR3 is 11 residues. Between the trimmed V and J ends, which lost 6 bases and 4 bases, there was a span of 4 bases. Germline V gives CDR1 SGHRS, CDR2 YFSETQ. The source of the sample is a study of CD8+CD57+ T cells in acquired aplastic anemia. The study, taken as a whole, reports: Patients and controls shared roughly 30 CD8+ CDR3 sequences, which appeared highly expressed in patients and within their immunodominant clones.

It was patients with CD8+CD57+ cell expansion by flow cytometry who were chosen for sequencing. All participating patients were living with severe acquired aplastic anemia. Patients had undergone no therapy by the time their blood was sampled. Genomic DNA constituted the template upon which TCR beta VDJ and CDR3 profiling was performed. TCRdb analysed the reads with MiXCR anew, one entry per CDR3 protein. The sample shows about 120,000 distinct CDR3 sequences, 50% to 70% of them seen only once. The sequenced material came from sorted CD4+, CD8+, or CD8+CD57+ T cells (not recorded which) from PBMCs. The genes are TRBV5-1 and TRBJ2-2; D ambiguous. This sequence originates from a human donor with aplastic anemia. The CDR3: CASTGTGELFF. The CDR3 nucleotides read TGCGCCAGCACAGGCACCGGGGAGCTGTTTTTT.